Sequencing of this T cell receptor beta chain was carried out in a study of blood T cell repertoires in COVID-19. Looking at the study overall: From T cells, B-cell-depleted T cells, or PBMCs came the material, which was cDNA or gDNA.

Per the original methods: Amplified reference gene primers provided the basis for estimating nucleated cell counts. Some clones are missing from TCRdb's copy, which holds only in-frame ones; the method was immunoSEQ multiplex PCR. V, J and clone size are taken as reported in that table, and D and trimming were inferred from the DNA itself. The sample includes about 220,000 clones, approximately 80% of them seen just once. Note on this clone: Compared with germline, one end of the junction differs, possibly owing to a read error.

The CDR3 has 16 residues. Germline-derived CDR1 and CDR2 are MNHEY and SMNVEV (reference sequence). The sequence came from a woman between 65 and 79 years old with acute or convalescent COVID-19. The sequencing sample was made of peripheral blood. The V and J genes are TRBV27 and TRBJ2-1; D unclear. CDR3: CASSLSPGFLYNEQFF. CDR3 sequence (DNA): TGTGCCAGCAGTCTATCCCCCGGGTTTCTTTACAATGAGCAGTTCTTC.